The present T cell receptor (beta chain) was sequenced within a study of T cells in Graves' hyperthyroidism and ophthalmopathy. Findings and limits, study-wide: Among clonotypes expanded in thyroid above 0.001, most were also found in blood.

Participants, patients aged 18 to 65, had newly diagnosed hyperthyroidism with a duration under 2 months. RNA transcripts were the template for amplifying TCR beta CDR3 regions. A first-round RT-PCR of the TCR CDR3 used the HTBI primer set. TCRdb re-derived calls from the multiplex PCR reads in MiXCR, one entry per CDR3 protein. The data contain some 250,000 distinct CDR3 sequences, 14% to 15% of them seen just once; the ten biggest clones take up roughly 14%. This CDR3 has 15 residues. The V segment lost 0 bases and the J segment 2 bases; nucleotides outside the gene matches: 4. CDR1 is SGHRS and CDR2 is YFSETQ in the germline V gene. Note on this clonotype: No antigen is known for it.

The sample comprised blood. The chain combines TRBV5-1 with TRBJ2-7; 8 bases map to TRBD2. The receptor's source is a middle-aged woman with Graves' hyperthyroidism that later progressed to Graves' ophthalmopathy. The CDR3 loop is CASSLVLAGTYEQYF. CDR3 in DNA: TGCGCCAGCAGCTTGGTGTTAGCGGGGACCTACGAGCAGTACTTC. The whole variable domain, filled in from reference TRBV5-1 and TRBJ2-7, reads KAGVTQTPRYLIKTRGQQVTLSCSPISGHRSVSWYQQTPGQGLQFLFEYFSETQRNKGNFPGRFSGRQFSNSRSEMNVSTLELGDSALYLCASSLVLAGTYEQYFGPGTRLTVT.